This T cell receptor (beta chain) is from a study of T cells in Graves' hyperthyroidism and ophthalmopathy. Study findings and constraints: Ophthalmopathy was told apart from stable hyperthyroidism by a 13 V-J model. The majority of expanded thyroid clonotypes above 0.001 also appeared in blood.

The table lists this clonotype with many counts. The antigen is unknown. When ophthalmopathy did not progress within 18 months, Graves' hyperthyroidism was considered stable. PBMCs were derived from under 13 ml fresh peripheral blood. Researchers took RNA transcripts and amplified the TCR beta CDR3 regions from them. Researchers ran a first-round RT-PCR on the TCR CDR3 using the HTBI primer set. MiXCR was run by TCRdb on the multiplex PCR reads, yielding one entry per CDR3 protein. The table records about 560,000 distinct CDR3 sequences, about 15% of them present only once. The V and J ends lost 6 bases and 8 bases respectively, with 14 bases between them. The CDR3 loop spans 12 amino acids. Germline V gives CDR1 DFQATT, CDR2 SNEGSKA (reference sequence).

Sequencing was performed on blood. This TCR was sampled from a woman aged 40 to 50 with Graves' hyperthyroidism. The rearrangement links TRBV20-1 to TRBJ2-1; TRBD1 is a possible D gene (5 bases). The CDR3 region has the DNA TGCAGTGCGGGGCTCGACGGGCATGAGCAGTTCTTC. Its protein is CSAGLDGHEQFF.